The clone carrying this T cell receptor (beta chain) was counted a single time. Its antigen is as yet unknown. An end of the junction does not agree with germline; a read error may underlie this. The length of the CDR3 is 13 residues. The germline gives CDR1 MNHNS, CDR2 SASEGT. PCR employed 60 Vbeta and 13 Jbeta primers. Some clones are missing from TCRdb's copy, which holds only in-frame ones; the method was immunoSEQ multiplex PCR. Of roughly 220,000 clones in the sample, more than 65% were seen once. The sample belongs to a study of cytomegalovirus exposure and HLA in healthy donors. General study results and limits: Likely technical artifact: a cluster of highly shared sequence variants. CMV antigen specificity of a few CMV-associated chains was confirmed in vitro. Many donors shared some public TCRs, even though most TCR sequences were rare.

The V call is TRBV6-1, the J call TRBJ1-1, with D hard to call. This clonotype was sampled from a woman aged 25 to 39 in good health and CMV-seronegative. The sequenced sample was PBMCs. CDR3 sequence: CAISESIGVEAFF. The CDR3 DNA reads TGTGCCATCAGTGAGTCAATTGGAGTGGAAGCTTTCTTT.